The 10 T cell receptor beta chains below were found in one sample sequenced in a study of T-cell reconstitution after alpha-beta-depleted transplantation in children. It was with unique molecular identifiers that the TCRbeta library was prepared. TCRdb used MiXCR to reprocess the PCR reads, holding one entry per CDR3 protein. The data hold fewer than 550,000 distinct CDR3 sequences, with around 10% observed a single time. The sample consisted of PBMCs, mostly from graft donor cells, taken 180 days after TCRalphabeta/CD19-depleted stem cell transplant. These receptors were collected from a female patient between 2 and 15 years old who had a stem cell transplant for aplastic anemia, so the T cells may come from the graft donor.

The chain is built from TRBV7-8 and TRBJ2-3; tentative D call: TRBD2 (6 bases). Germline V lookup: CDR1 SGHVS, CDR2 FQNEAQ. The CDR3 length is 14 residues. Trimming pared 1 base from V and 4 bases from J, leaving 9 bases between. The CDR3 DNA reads TGTGCCAGCAGCTTAGAACCGGGGGCAGATACGCAGTATTTT. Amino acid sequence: CASSLEPGADTQYF.

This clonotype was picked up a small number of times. This CDR3 is CALAGATPSYEQYV. The CDR3 DNA is TGTGCTTTAGCCGGGGCCACCCCCTCCTACGAGCAGTACGTC. The chain combines TRBV5-6 with TRBJ2-7; D tentatively reads TRBD1 or TRBD2 (5 bases each). The CDR3 covers 14 residues. Germline lookup yields CDR1 SGHDT and CDR2 YYEEEE.

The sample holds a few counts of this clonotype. The CDR3 sequence: CASSNPGAYGYTF. The CDR3 nucleotides are TGTGCCAGCAGCAACCCTGGGGCCTATGGCTACACCTTC. The chain links TRBV12-3 or TRBV12-4 to TRBJ1-2; maybe TRBD1 (5 bases). The CDR3 length is 13 residues. V lost 6 bases and J lost 4, with 12 bases in between.

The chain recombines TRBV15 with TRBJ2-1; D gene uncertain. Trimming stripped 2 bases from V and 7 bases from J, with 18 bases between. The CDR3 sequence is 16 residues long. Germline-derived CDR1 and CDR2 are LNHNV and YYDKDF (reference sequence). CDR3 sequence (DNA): TGTGCCACCAGCAGAAAAACCGGGCCCGAAGGAAATGAGCAGTTCTTC. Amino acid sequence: CATSRKTGPEGNEQFF.

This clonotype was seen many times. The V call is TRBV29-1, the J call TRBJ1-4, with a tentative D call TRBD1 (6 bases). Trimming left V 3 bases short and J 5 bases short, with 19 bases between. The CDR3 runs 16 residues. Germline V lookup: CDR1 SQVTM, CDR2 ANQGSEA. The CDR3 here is CSVDRTQGRGNEKLFF. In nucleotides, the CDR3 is TGCAGCGTTGACAGGACGCAGGGAAGGGGGAATGAAAAACTGTTTTTT.

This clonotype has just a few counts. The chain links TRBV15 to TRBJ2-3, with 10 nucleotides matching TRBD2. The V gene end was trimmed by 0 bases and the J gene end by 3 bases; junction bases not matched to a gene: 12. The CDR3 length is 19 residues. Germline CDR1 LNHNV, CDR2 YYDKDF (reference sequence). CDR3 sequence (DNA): TGTGCCACCAGCAGAGAATCCTTCGCACTAGCGGGATTGACAGATACGCAGTATTTT. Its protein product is CATSRESFALAGLTDTQYF.

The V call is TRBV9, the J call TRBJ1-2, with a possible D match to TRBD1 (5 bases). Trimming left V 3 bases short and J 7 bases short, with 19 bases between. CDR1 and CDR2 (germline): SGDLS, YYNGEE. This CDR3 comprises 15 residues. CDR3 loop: CASSASQTGQGGYTF. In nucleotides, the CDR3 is TGTGCCAGCAGCGCCTCTCAGACGGGCCAGGGTGGCTACACCTTC.

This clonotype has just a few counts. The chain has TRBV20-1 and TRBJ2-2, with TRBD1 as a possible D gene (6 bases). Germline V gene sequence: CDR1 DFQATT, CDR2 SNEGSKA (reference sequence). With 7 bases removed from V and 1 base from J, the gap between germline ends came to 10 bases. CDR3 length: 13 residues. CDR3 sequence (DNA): TGCAGTGGGGGACACAGGAACACCGGGGAGCTGTTTTTT. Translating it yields CSGGHRNTGELFF.

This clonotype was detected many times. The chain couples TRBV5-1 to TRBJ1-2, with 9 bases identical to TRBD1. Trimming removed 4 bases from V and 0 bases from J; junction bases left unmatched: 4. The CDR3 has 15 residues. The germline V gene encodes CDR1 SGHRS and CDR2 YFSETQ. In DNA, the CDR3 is TGCGCCAGCAGCGGGGGACAGGGAGCTAACTATGGCTACACCTTC. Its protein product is CASSGGQGANYGYTF.

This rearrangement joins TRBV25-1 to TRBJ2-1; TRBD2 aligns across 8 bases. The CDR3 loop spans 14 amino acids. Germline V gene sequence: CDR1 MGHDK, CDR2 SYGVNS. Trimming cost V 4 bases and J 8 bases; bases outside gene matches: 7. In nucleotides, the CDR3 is TGTGCCAGCAGTGTACGGGAGGGCCTAGATGAGCAGTTCTTC. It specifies CASSVREGLDEQFF.